This is a list of T cell receptor beta chains from one sample in a study of blood T cells in healthy people across ages. Via MiXCR, TCRdb re-called the 5' RACE reads, giving one row per CDR3 protein. Altogether around 1,900,000 distinct CDR3 sequences are present, about two fifths being singletons, with the ten largest covering 23%. Sample: blood. These receptors were taken from a human donor in good health. CDR3s include the opening cysteine and the closing phenylalanine or tryptophan. Fields, in order: D gene, V gene, clone size, J gene, CDR3 DNA, CDR3 protein. The D gene is left open where the match is weak. Some rows have no size entry. The others give once, few or many, or a class for an expanded clone.

>.|TRBV7-8|.|TRBJ1-5
TGTGCCAGCAGCTTAGATAGGGGTCAGTATAGCAATCAGCCCCAGCATTTT
CASSLDRGQYSNQPQHF
>.|TRBV27|.|TRBJ2-5
TGTGCCAGCAGGATCTTCGGGACCCAAGAGACCCAGTACTTC
CASRIFGTQETQYF
>.|TRBV7-6|.|TRBJ2-1
TGTGCCAGCAGCCACACCCGTAATGAGCAGTTCTTC
CASSHTRNEQFF
>.|TRBV2|few|TRBJ1-2
TGTGCCAGCAGTTGGGCAGGGGATCAGGAAGGCTACACCTTC
CASSWAGDQEGYTF
>.|TRBV3-1|.|TRBJ2-1
TGTGCCAGCAGCCAAGATGGGGCTAGCTCCTACAATGAGCAGTTCTTC
CASSQDGASSYNEQFF
>TRBD2|TRBV7-9|.|TRBJ2-7
TGTGCCAGCTGGGGCGGGGGAGAGCAGTACTTC
CASWGGGEQYF
>TRBD2|TRBV7-3|.|TRBJ2-3
TGTGCCAGCAGCTCAAGGAAGGTCCCGGCGGCTAGCGGGGCGTTTAGCACAGATGCGCAGTATTTT
CASSSRKVPAASGAFSTDAQYF
>TRBD1|TRBV11-1|.|TRBJ1-1
TGTGCCAGCTCCCGCGACAGGGGGGATGCTTTCTTT
CASSRDRGDAFF
>.|TRBV3-1|.|TRBJ1-4
TGTGCCAGCAGCACTTCAGGCGGGGGCCGTGAAAAACTGTTTTTT
CASSTSGGGREKLFF
>.|TRBV12-3/TRBV12-4|.|TRBJ1-5
TGTGCCGGCAGTAAACAGGGAATAGGGCAGCCCCAGCATTTT
CAGSKQGIGQPQHF
>.|TRBV4-2|.|TRBJ2-7
TGTGCCAGCAGCCAAGAATGGATTACGGACACCAAAACCTACGAGCAGTACTTC
CASSQEWITDTKTYEQYF
>.|TRBV7-2|.|TRBJ1-5
TGTGCCAGCAGCTTCGAACTGATACAGCCCCAGCATTTT
CASSFELIQPQHF
>TRBD2|TRBV13|.|TRBJ2-1
TGTGCCAGCAAGCGGCTAGCGGACTACAATGAGCAGTTCTTC
CASKRLADYNEQFF
>TRBD1|TRBV7-9|.|TRBJ2-7
TGTGCCAGCGAAGGACAGGTCTCCTACGAGCAGTACTTC
CASEGQVSYEQYF
>TRBD2|TRBV9|few|TRBJ2-3
TGTGCCAGCAGTGCTAGCGGTATCACAGATACGCAGTATTTT
CASSASGITDTQYF
>.|TRBV27|.|TRBJ2-3
TGTGCCAGCAGTTTACGATCAGTGGGGGATACGCAGTATTTT
CASSLRSVGDTQYF
>.|TRBV7-2|.|TRBJ2-7
TGTGCCAGCAGCTTGTCTGGAAGGGCCGGGGGCGAGCAGTACTTC
CASSLSGRAGGEQYF
>.|TRBV4-3|once|TRBJ2-7
TGCGCCAGCAGCCAAGATTCTTGCGGGCAGACAACCTACGAGCAGTACTTC
CASSQDSCGQTTYEQYF
>.|TRBV5-8|few|TRBJ2-5
TGTGCCAGCAGTGACCCCGGGGAGACCCAGTACTTC
CASSDPGETQYF
>.|TRBV7-9|few|TRBJ2-6
TGTGCCAGCAGCTTAGCAGGGGAACTCTCTGGGGCCAACGTCCTGACTTTC
CASSLAGELSGANVLTF
>TRBD2|TRBV29-1|.|TRBJ2-1
TGCAGCGTTGTCACTAGCGGGGGAATAAATGAGCAGTTCTTC
CSVVTSGGINEQFF
>.|TRBV20-1|.|TRBJ2-3
TGCAGTGCTCGCCGGGGTATCACAGATACGCAGTATTTT
CSARRGITDTQYF
>TRBD1|TRBV6-6|.|TRBJ1-2
TGTGCCAGCAGCTACCAGGGACAGGGATTAGGCGGCTACACCTTC
CASSYQGQGLGGYTF
>TRBD1|TRBV7-9|.|TRBJ1-2
TGTGCCAGCAGCTTCGGACAGGTCACTGGCTACACCTTC
CASSFGQVTGYTF
>TRBD1|TRBV7-2|.|TRBJ1-1
TGTGCCAGCAGCTTAGGGGGACAGGGGAAGGCTGAAGCTTTCTTT
CASSLGGQGKAEAFF
>TRBD2|TRBV29-1|few|TRBJ2-5
TGCAGCGGACAGCTAGCGGGGGAAGGGTCGGAGACCCAGTACTTC
CSGQLAGEGSETQYF
>.|TRBV29-1|many|TRBJ1-5
TGCAGCGTTGGCACCGGGACCGATCAGCCCCAGCATTTT
CSVGTGTDQPQHF
>.|TRBV12-3/TRBV12-4|.|TRBJ1-5
TGTGCTAGCAGTTTCTCCTCTGGAAATAGGCCCCAGCATTTT
CASSFSSGNRPQHF
>.|TRBV28|.|TRBJ2-3
TGTGCCAGCAGTTCCACAGGGTATAGGGATACGCAGTATTTT
CASSSTGYRDTQYF
>.|TRBV24-1|.|TRBJ2-1
TGTGCCACCGGTGATTCCGACACCTTGACCTACAATGAGCAGTTCTTC
CATGDSDTLTYNEQFF
>.|TRBV3-1|few|TRBJ2-1
TGTGCCAGCAGCCAGGGACCCCTCAATGAGCAGTTCTTC
CASSQGPLNEQFF
>.|TRBV29-1|few|TRBJ1-1
TGCAGCGTTGAATCAGGGGCGCAGGAGGTGAACACTGAAGCTTTCTTT
CSVESGAQEVNTEAFF
>.|TRBV7-6|few|TRBJ2-7
TGTGCCAGCAGCCCTAGTGTGTCGTACGAGCAGTACTTC
CASSPSVSYEQYF
>.|TRBV7-2|.|TRBJ1-3
TGTGCCAGCAGCTTAGCAGGTTCAGGGTCTGGAAACACCATATATTTT
CASSLAGSGSGNTIYF
>.|TRBV12-3/TRBV12-4|few|TRBJ1-2
TGTGCCAGCAGCCCATTGACTAAGCCATATGGCTACACCTTC
CASSPLTKPYGYTF
>.|TRBV14|.|TRBJ1-2
TGTGCCAGCAGCCAAGTTTCGCATGGCTACACCTTC
CASSQVSHGYTF
>.|TRBV6-2/TRBV6-3|.|TRBJ2-2
TGTGCCAGCAGTTACTGGGACCCCGGGGAGCTGTTTTTT
CASSYWDPGELFF
>.|TRBV24-1|.|TRBJ1-2
TGTGCCACCAGTGATTTTCACGGGACTGGCCACACCTTC
CATSDFHGTGHTF
>TRBD2|TRBV5-4|few|TRBJ2-1
TGTGCCAGCAGCACCGTGGGGGGGAGCTCCTACAATGAGCAGTTCTTC
CASSTVGGSSYNEQFF
>.|TRBV28|.|TRBJ1-2
TGTGCCAGCAGTCCCCAGGGGTGGGAGTATGGCTACACCTTC
CASSPQGWEYGYTF
>.|TRBV7-2|once|TRBJ1-2
TGTGCCAGCAGCTTAGAGATGTGGGGGGTGGGCTACACCTTC
CASSLEMWGVGYTF
>.|TRBV30|.|TRBJ2-5
TGTGCCTGGAGGTTCCTCTGTGGGGGCCACCAAGAGACCCAGTACTTC
CAWRFLCGGHQETQYF
>.|TRBV5-1|.|TRBJ1-1
TGCGCCAGCAGCCCGGACAACTCGAACACTGAAGCTTTCTTT
CASSPDNSNTEAFF
>.|TRBV7-3|.|TRBJ2-7
TGTGCCAGCAGCCAGTACGGCGGGGGCCACGAGCAGTACTTC
CASSQYGGGHEQYF